These 3 T cell receptor beta chains originate from one sample sequenced in a study of blood T cell repertoires in COVID-19. The table came from immunoSEQ multiplex PCR; TCRdb's copy has only in-frame clones and leaves some out. The sample includes some 170,000 clones, 60% to 85% seen only once; the top ten take approximately 8%. The specimen was peripheral blood. These receptors were obtained from a man between 60 and 75 years old with acute or convalescent COVID-19.

The V gene is TRBV10-3, the J gene TRBJ2-7; 7 nucleotides align to TRBD1. The CDR3 consists of 15 residues. Germline V lookup: CDR1 ENHRY, CDR2 SYGVKD. V was clipped by 5 bases and J by 2 bases; unmatched bases: 9. CDR3 coding DNA: TGTGCCATCAGTAGGACAGGCGTTAATACCTACGAGCAGTACTTC. Translating gives CAISRTGVNTYEQYF.

The CDR3 here is CAWSVLGRGITEAFF. In DNA, the CDR3 is TGTGCCTGGAGTGTACTCGGCAGGGGGATCACTGAAGCTTTCTTT. The chain has TRBV30 and TRBJ1-1; 7 bases line up with TRBD1. The CDR3 is made up of 15 amino acids. Per the germline V gene, CDR1 is GTSNPN and CDR2 is SVGIG (reference sequence). V lost 0 bases and J lost 4; bases outside the gene matches: 8. The whole variable domain, filled in from reference TRBV30 and TRBJ1-1, reads SQTIHQWPATLVQPVGSPLSLECTVEGTSNPNLYWYRQAAGRGLQLLFYSVGIGQISSEVPQNLSASRPQDRQFILSSKKLLLSDSGFYLCAWSVLGRGITEAFFGQGTRLTVV.

V usage is TRBV5-1 and J usage is TRBJ1-2; a possible D gene is TRBD1 (5 bases). Germline V gives CDR1 SGHRS, CDR2 YFSETQ. The CDR3 sequence is 14 residues long. V lost 0 bases and J 6 bases, leaving 12 bases between the germline ends. The chain's CDR3 is CASSLAGGIHGYTF. The CDR3 DNA is TGCGCCAGCAGCTTGGCCGGGGGTATTCATGGCTACACCTTC.